This TCR beta chain is from a study of blood T cell repertoires in COVID-19. The overall study: PBMCs, B-cell-depleted T cells, or T cells provided the cDNA or gDNA that made up the material.

Method: immunoSEQ multiplex PCR; TCRdb's copy keeps in-frame clones and lacks some. The sample shows approximately 40,000 clones, about four fifths of them seen only once. Trimming shortened V by 1 base and J by 4 bases, and 7 bases separated the two germline ends. The CDR3 totals 14 residues. Germline CDR1 SGHAT, CDR2 FQDESV (reference sequence). This TCR came from a man aged 80 or over with active or convalescent COVID-19. Sequencing was carried out using peripheral blood. The chain recombines TRBV11-1 with TRBJ2-2; D unclear. The CDR3 loop is CASSLGFRTGELFF. The CDR3 bases are TGTGCCAGCAGCTTAGGTTTCCGCACCGGGGAGCTGTTTTTT. The variable domain in full, with the rest retrieved from reference TRBV11-1 and TRBJ2-2, is EAEVAQSPRYKITEKSQAVAFWCDPISGHATLYWYRQILGQGPELLVQFQDESVVDDSQLPKDRFSAERLKGVDSTLKIQPAELGDSAMYLCASSLGFRTGELFFGEGSRLTVL.